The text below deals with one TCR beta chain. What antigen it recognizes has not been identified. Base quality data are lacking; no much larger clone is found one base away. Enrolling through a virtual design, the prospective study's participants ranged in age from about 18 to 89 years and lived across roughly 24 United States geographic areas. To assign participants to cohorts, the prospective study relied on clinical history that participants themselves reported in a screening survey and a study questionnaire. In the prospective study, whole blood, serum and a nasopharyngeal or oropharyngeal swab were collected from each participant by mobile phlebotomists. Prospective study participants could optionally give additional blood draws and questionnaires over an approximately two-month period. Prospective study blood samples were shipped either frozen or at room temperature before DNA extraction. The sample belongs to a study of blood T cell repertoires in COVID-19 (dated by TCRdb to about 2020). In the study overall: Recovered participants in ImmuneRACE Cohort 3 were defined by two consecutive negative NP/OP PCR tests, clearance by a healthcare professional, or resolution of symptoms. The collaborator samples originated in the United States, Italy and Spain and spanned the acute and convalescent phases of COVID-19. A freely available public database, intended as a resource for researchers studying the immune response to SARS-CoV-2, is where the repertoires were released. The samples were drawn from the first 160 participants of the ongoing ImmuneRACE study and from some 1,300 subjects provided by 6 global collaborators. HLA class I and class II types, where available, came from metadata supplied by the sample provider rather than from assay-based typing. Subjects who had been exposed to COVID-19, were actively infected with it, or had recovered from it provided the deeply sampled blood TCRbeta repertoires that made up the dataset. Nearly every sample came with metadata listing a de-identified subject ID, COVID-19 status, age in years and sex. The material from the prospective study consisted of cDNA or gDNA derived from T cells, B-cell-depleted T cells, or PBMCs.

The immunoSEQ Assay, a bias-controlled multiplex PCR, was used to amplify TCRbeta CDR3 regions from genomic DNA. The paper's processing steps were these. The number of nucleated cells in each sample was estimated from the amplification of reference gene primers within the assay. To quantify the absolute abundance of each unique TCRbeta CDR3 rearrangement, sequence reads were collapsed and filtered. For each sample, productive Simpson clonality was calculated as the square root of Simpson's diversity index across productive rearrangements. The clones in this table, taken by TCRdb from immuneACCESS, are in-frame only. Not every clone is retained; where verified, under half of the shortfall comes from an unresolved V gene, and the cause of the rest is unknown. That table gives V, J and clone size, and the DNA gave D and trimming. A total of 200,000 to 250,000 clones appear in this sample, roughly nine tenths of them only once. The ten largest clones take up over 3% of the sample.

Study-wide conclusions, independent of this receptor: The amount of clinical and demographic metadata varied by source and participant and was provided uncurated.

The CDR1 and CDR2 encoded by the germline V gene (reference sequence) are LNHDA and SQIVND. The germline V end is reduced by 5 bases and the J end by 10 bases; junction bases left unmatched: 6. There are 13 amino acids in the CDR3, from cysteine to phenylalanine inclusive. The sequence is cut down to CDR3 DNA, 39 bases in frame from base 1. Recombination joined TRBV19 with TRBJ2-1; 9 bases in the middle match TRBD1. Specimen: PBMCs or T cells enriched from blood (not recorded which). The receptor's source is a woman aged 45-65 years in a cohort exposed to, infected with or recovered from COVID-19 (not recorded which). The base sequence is TGTGCCAGTAGTGGACAGGGGAGAGGCGAGCAGTTCTTC. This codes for CASSGQGRGEQFF. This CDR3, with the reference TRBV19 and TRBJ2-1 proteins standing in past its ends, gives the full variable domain DGGITQSPKYLFRKEGQNVTLSCEQNLNHDAMYWYRQDPGQGLRLIYYSQIVNDFQKGDIAEGYSVSREKKESFPLTVTSAQKNPTAFYLCASSGQGRGEQFFGPGTRLTVL.